This T cell receptor (beta chain) was captured by sequencing in a study of T cell repertoires in cytomegalovirus infection. Study findings and constraints: There were HLA-C-restricted CMV-specific TCR beta clonotypes dominating the ex vivo response.

TCRdb recomputed calls from the reads with MiXCR, one row per CDR3 protein. The sample contains some 500,000 distinct CDR3 sequences, more than 30% of which appear only once. This clonotype has at least ten counts. The antigen is unknown. This TCR derives from a human donor in good health (CMV status not recorded). Some clones in this sample may be carry-over from other donors' samples. Sequenced material: cultured PBMCs, taken from culture after CMV antigen stimulation.

CDR3 in DNA: TGTGCCACTAGAACCGGGACAGGGCAGAGGGATGAGCAGTTCTTC. Translating gives CATRTGTGQRDEQFF. The rearrangement joins TRBV10-3 to TRBJ2-1; 9 positions match TRBD1. CDR1 and CDR2 from the germline V gene are ENHRY and SYGVKD. The CDR3 runs 15 residues. The trim removed 10 bases at V and 8 bases at J, leaving 15 bases unmatched.